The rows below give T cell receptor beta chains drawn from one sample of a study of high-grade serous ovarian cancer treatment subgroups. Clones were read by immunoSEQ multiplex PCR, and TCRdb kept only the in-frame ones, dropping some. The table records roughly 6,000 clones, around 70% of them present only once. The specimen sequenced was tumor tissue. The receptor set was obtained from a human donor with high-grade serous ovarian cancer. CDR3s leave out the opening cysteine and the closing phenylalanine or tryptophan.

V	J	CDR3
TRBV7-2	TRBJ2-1	ASSLGNPPYNEQF
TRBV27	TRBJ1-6	ASSLLGFNSPLH
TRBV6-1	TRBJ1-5	ASSGGGPQH
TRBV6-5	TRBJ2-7	ASSYGREQY
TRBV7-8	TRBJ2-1	ASSPVMAASNEQF
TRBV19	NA	ASSRGTGYEQY
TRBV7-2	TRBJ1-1	ASSLSGRQMNTEAF
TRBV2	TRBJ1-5	ASSDRFGNQPQH
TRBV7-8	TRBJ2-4	ASSPLSNIQY
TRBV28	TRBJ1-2	ASSFDRVNGYT
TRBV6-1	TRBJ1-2	ASSTRDPYGYT